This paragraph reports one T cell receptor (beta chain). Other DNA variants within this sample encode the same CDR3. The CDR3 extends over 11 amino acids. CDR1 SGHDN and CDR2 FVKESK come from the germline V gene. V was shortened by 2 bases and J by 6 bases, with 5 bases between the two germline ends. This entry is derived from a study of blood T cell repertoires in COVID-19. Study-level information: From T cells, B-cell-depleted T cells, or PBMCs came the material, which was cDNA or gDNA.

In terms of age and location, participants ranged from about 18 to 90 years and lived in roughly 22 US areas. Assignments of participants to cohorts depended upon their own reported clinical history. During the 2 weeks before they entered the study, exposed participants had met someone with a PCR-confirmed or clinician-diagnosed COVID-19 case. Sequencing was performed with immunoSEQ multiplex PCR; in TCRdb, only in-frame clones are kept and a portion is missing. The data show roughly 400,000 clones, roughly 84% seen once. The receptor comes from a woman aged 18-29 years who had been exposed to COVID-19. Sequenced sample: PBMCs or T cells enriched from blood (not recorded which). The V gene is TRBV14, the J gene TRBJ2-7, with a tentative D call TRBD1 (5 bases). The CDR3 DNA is TGTGCCAGCAGCCAAAGGGGCGAGCAGTACTTC. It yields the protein CASSQRGEQYF.